This record covers a single TCR beta chain. What it recognizes is unknown. These data belong to a study of cytomegalovirus exposure and HLA in healthy donors. Study results and limitations: Confirmation in vitro established that a few CMV-associated chains were specific for CMV antigens. An analysis that came later showed most CMV-associated TCR beta chains appearing HLA-restricted. The study listed about 150 cytomegalovirus-associated TCR beta chains.

Each donor's status was that of a healthy bone marrow donor. Use of 60 Vbeta and 13 Jbeta primers characterized the PCR. Data came from immunoSEQ multiplex PCR; TCRdb stores just in-frame clones and leaves some out. The sample carries about 200,000 clones, around four fifths recorded once. The germline V gene encodes CDR1 DFQATT and CDR2 SNEGSKA (reference sequence). The length of the CDR3 is 11 residues. V was shortened by 5 bases and J by 7 bases, with 8 bases between the two germline ends. The clonotype comes from a man aged 50 to 59 in good health and CMV-seronegative. The V and J genes are TRBV20-1 and TRBJ2-2, with TRBD2 as a possible D gene (6 bases). The sample was PBMCs. DNA for the CDR3: TGCAGTGCTGGGACTGGCGGGGAGCTGTTTTTT. Protein product: CSAGTGGELFF.